The next 9 T cell receptor beta chains were all read from a single sample in a study of blood T cell repertoires in COVID-19. Method: immunoSEQ multiplex PCR; TCRdb's copy keeps in-frame clones and lacks some. This table holds about 200,000 clones, about four fifths found once. Sequenced sample: peripheral blood. The receptor source for this set is a woman between 50 and 59 years old with active or convalescent COVID-19.

The rearrangement links TRBV28 to TRBJ1-5; TRBD1 is a possible D gene (5 bases). CDR1 and CDR2 (germline): MDHEN, SYDVKM. CDR3 length equals 12 residues. V lost 10 bases and J lost 5, with 12 bases in between. The CDR3 reads CAIQGAHQPQHF. In nucleotides, the CDR3 is TGTGCCATCCAGGGCGCCCATCAGCCCCAGCATTTT.

This chain connects TRBV6-4 to TRBJ2-1, with D uncertain. Germline CDR1 is MRHNA and CDR2 is SNTAGT. Trimming removed 5 bases at V and 9 bases at J, with 14 bases between. The CDR3 runs to 13 residues. The CDR3 bases are TGTGCCAGCAGTCTCCTAGAGATCACTGAGCAGTTCTTC. Protein: CASSLLEITEQFF.

This sequence joins TRBV5-6 and TRBJ2-3; TRBD1 might be the D (6 bases). Germline V gene lookup returns CDR1 SGHDT and CDR2 YYEEEE. CDR3 length: 17 residues. The V and J ends lost 0 bases and 1 base respectively, with 15 bases between them. For the CDR3, the DNA is TGTGCCAGCAGCTTGGCCGCCAGGGGATGGGGCACAGATACGCAGTATTTT. Encoded protein: CASSLAARGWGTDTQYF. Filled out from reference TRBV5-6 and TRBJ2-3, the complete variable domain reads DAGVTQSPTHLIKTRGQQVTLRCSPKSGHDTVSWYQQALGQGPQFIFQYYEEEERQRGNFPDRFSGHQFPNYSSELNVNALLLGDSALYLCASSLAARGWGTDTQYFGPGTRLTVL.

The V and J genes are TRBV2 and TRBJ2-5; 8 nucleotides align to TRBD2. Germline loops: CDR1 SNHLY, CDR2 FYNNEI. The CDR3 loop spans 11 amino acids. The V gene end was trimmed by 6 bases and the J gene end by 12 bases; junction bases not matched to a gene: 6. CDR3 in amino acids: CASRVAGGEYF. As DNA, the CDR3 is TGTGCCAGCAGGGTTGCGGGAGGAGAGTACTTC.

The V gene is TRBV5-1, the J gene TRBJ2-2, with 8 bases that match TRBD1. The ends lost 4 bases at V and 2 bases at J; junction bases unmatched: 10. Germline-derived CDR1 and CDR2 are SGHRS and YFSETQ. This CDR3 has 17 amino acids. CDR3 amino acids: CASSPRPGGSNTGELFF. The DNA of the CDR3 is TGCGCCAGCAGCCCCCGGCCAGGGGGCTCAAACACCGGGGAGCTGTTTTTT.

The CDR3 is CASSVEGQGNTIYF. Here the CDR3 DNA reads TGCGCCAGCAGCGTGGAGGGACAGGGAAACACCATATATTTT. The V gene is TRBV5-1, the J gene TRBJ1-3, with TRBD1 matching over 7 bases. This CDR3 is built from 14 residues. Germline values: CDR1 SGHRS, CDR2 YFSETQ. V was pared by 4 bases and J by 4 bases, with 5 bases of the junction left unmatched.

In its sample, this clone is medium-sized. The rearrangement uses TRBV14 and TRBJ1-6; D is uncertain. Trimming pared 3 bases from V and 9 bases from J, leaving 18 bases between. Germline V gene data show CDR1 as SGHDN and CDR2 as FVKESK. This CDR3 spans 16 amino acids. This CDR3 reads CASSQGPTPYGSPLHF. CDR3 in DNA: TGTGCCAGCAGCCAGGGCCCTACCCCGTATGGTTCACCCCTCCACTTT. The full variable domain, rest sourced from reference TRBV14 and TRBJ1-6, is EAGVTQFPSHSVIEKGQTVTLRCDPISGHDNLYWYRRVMGKEIKFLLHFVKESKQDESGMPNNRFLAERTGGTYSTLKVQPAELEDSGVYFCASSQGPTPYGSPLHFGNGTRLTVT.

This chain joins TRBV6-2 or TRBV6-3 and TRBJ1-2, with D possibly being TRBD1 (6 bases). This CDR3 has 12 residues. Trimming pared 6 bases from V and 8 bases from J, leaving 13 bases between. Germline V lookup: CDR1 MNHEY, CDR2 SVGEGT. The CDR3 reads CASSGDIHGYTF. The CDR3 DNA reads TGTGCCAGCAGCGGGGACATCCACGGCTACACCTTC.

The chain joins TRBV5-1 to TRBJ2-7; TRBD1 might be the D (6 bases). V lost 1 base and J lost 5, with 13 bases in between. CDR1 and CDR2 from the germline V gene are SGHRS and YFSETQ. This CDR3 region has 14 residues. Written as DNA, the CDR3 is TGCGCCAGCAGCTTGACAGGGCGAATGAACGAGCAGTACTTC. Amino acids: CASSLTGRMNEQYF.